This T cell receptor (beta chain) was captured by sequencing in a study of blood T cell repertoires in COVID-19. Study summary: The analysed material was cDNA or gDNA that came from T cells, B-cell-depleted T cells, or PBMCs.

The germline V gene encodes CDR1 SGDLS and CDR2 YYNGEE. Trimming at V came to 3 bases and at J to 7 bases, leaving 7 bases not matched to a gene. CDR3 size: 14 residues. Measured with immunoSEQ multiplex PCR; TCRdb has only the in-frame clones, and not every one. Of some 460,000 clones detected, around 90% appear once; the ten largest clones hold over 1.5%. The sample consisted of PBMCs or T cells enriched from blood (not recorded which). The clonotype was recovered from a woman between 18 and 29 years old with acute COVID-19. V is TRBV9 and J is TRBJ2-1, with 7 bases fitting TRBD2. CDR3: CASSERDFQNEQFF. The CDR3 DNA is TGTGCCAGCAGCGAGCGGGACTTTCAAAATGAGCAGTTCTTC.